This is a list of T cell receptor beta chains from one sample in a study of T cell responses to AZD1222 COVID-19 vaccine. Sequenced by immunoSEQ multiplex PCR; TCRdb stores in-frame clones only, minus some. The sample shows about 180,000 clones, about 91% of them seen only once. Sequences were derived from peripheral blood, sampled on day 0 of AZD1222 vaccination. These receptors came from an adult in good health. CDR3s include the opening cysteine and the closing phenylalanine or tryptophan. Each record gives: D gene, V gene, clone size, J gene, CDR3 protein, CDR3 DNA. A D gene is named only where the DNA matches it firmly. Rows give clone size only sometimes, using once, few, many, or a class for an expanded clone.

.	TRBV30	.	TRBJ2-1	CAWSVLGGLVNEQFF	TGTGCCTGGAGTGTACTGGGGGGTCTAGTTAATGAGCAGTTCTTC
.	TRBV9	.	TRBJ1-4	CASSPLPGTIGFF	TGTGCCAGCAGCCCACTACCTGGGACAATTGGGTTTTTT
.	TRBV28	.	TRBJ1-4	CASSLGAPEKLFF	TGTGCCAGCAGTTTAGGGGCTCCTGAAAAACTGTTTTTT
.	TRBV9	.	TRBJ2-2	CASSREGTTNTGELFF	TGTGCCAGCAGTCGAGAAGGGACCACGAACACCGGGGAGCTGTTTTTT
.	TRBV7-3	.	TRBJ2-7	CASSLTTSYEQYF	TGTGCCAGCAGCTTAACGACCAGCTACGAGCAGTACTTC
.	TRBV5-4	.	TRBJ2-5	CASSLVGQKETQYF	TGTGCCAGCAGCTTGGTCGGCCAAAAAGAGACCCAGTACTTC
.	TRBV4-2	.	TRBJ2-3	CASSPNGGVGDTQYF	TGTGCCAGCAGCCCGAATGGAGGGGTTGGAGATACGCAGTATTTT
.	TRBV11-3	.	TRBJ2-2	CASSTRSGRDTGELFF	TGTGCCAGCAGCACAAGGAGTGGTCGGGACACCGGGGAGCTGTTTTTT
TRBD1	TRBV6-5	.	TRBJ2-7	CASSSPDRVHEQYF	TGTGCCAGCAGTTCGCCGGACAGGGTACACGAGCAGTACTTC
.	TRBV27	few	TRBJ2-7	CASSPLGSTSYEQYF	TGTGCCAGCAGTCCCCTGGGCAGTACCTCCTACGAGCAGTACTTC
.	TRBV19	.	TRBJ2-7	CASSIEEGTYEQYF	TGTGCCAGTAGTATAGAGGAAGGGACCTACGAGCAGTACTTC
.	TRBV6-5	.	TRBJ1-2	CASSYRGIGYGYTF	TGTGCCAGCAGTTACAGGGGTATAGGCTATGGCTACACCTTC
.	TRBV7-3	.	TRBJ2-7	CASSLTGQTSYEQYF	TGTGCCAGCAGCTTAACGGGACAAACTTCCTACGAGCAGTACTTC
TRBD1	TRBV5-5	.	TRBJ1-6	CASSLVTGGNSPLHF	TGTGCCAGCAGCTTGGTTACAGGGGGAAATTCACCCCTCCACTTT
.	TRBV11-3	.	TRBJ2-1	CASSRGSYYNEQFF	TGTGCCAGCAGCCGAGGGAGCTACTACAATGAGCAGTTCTTC
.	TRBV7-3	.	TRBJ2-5	CASSLRGAGETQYF	TGTGCCAGCAGCTTAAGGGGGGCTGGAGAGACCCAGTACTTC
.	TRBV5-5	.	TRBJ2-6	CASSLFSGANVLTF	TGTGCCAGCAGCCTGTTCTCTGGGGCCAACGTCCTGACTTTC
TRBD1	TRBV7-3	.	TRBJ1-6	CASRHTGGSVNSPLHF	TGTGCCAGCAGACACACAGGGGGCTCGGTGAATTCACCCCTCCACTTT
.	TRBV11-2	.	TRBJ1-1	CASSFAQNTEAFF	TGTGCCAGCAGCTTCGCACAGAACACTGAAGCTTTCTTT
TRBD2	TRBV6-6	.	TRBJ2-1	CASIPGLAGDNEQFF	TGTGCCAGCATTCCGGGACTAGCGGGAGACAATGAGCAGTTCTTC
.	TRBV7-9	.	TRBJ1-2	CASSLAGAGYGYTF	TGTGCCAGCAGCTTAGCAGGGGCTGGGTATGGCTACACCTTC
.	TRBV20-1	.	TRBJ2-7	CSAGQTYEQYF	TGCAGTGCTGGACAAACCTACGAGCAGTACTTC
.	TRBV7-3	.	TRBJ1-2	CASSLRQGEGYTF	TGTGCCAGCAGCTTAAGACAAGGGGAAGGCTACACCTTC
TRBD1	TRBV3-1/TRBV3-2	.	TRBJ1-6	CASSQGQGVNSPLHF	TGTGCCAGCAGCCAGGGACAGGGAGTTAATTCACCCCTCCACTTT
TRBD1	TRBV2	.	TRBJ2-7	CASRRQGVYEQYF	TGTGCCAGCAGGAGACAGGGGGTCTACGAGCAGTACTTC
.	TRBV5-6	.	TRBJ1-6	CASSWGSGARSPLHF	TGTGCCAGCAGCTGGGGATCAGGGGCCCGGTCACCCCTCCACTTT
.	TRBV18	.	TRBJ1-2	CASSQGGTDYGYTF	TGTGCCAGCTCCCAAGGGGGGACGGACTATGGCTACACCTTC
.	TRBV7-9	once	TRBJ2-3	CASSFVENTDTQYF	TGTGCCAGCAGCTTTGTAGAGAACACAGATACGCAGTATTTT
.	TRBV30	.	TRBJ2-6	CAWSSGTGANVLTF	TGTGCCTGGAGTTCCGGGACGGGGGCCAACGTCCTGACTTTC
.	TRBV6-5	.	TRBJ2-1	CASVNGAFNEQFF	TGTGCCAGTGTCAACGGCGCGTTCAATGAGCAGTTCTTC
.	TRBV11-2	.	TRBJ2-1	CASSLTLGTNNNEQFF	TGTGCCAGCAGCTTAACCCTCGGGACGAACAACAATGAGCAGTTCTTC
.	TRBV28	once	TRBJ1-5	CASIQDGGGQPQHF	TGTGCCAGCATTCAGGACGGGGGCGGTCAGCCCCAGCATTTT
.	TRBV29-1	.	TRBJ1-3	CSVELREDLFGNTIYF	TGCAGCGTTGAGTTAAGAGAAGATCTTTTCGGAAACACCATATATTTT
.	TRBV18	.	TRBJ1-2	CASSPTRAGTNYGYTF	TGTGCCAGCTCACCTACTCGGGCAGGGACTAACTATGGCTACACCTTC
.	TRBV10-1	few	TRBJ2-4	CASSEMSGAKNIQYF	TGCGCCAGCAGTGAGATGAGTGGAGCCAAAAACATTCAGTACTTC
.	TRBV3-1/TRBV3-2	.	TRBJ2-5	CASSQDGTTRTQYF	TGTGCCAGCAGCCAAGATGGGACGACTCGGACCCAGTACTTC
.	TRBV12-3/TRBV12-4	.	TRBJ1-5	CASRGGQSQPQHF	TGTGCCAGCAGGGGTGGACAGTCCCAGCCCCAGCATTTT
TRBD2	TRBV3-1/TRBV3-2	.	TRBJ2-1	CASSPGTGGGAFF	TGTGCCAGCAGCCCGGGGACTGGCGGGGGGGCCTTCTTC
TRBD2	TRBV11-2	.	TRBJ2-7	CASSLRPGLAVYEQYF	TGTGCCAGCAGCTTACGTCCGGGACTAGCGGTTTACGAGCAGTACTTC
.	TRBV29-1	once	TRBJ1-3	CSARRESSGNTIYF	TGCAGCGCTAGACGGGAGTCCTCTGGAAACACCATATATTTT
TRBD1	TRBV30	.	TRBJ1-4	CAWSRTGGYEKLFF	TGTGCCTGGAGTCGGACAGGGGGCTATGAAAAACTGTTTTTT
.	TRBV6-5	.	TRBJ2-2	CASRRQDPNTGELFF	TGTGCCAGCAGGCGACAGGACCCGAACACCGGGGAGCTGTTTTTT
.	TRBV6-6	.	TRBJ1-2	CASSSRGDDYGYTF	TGTGCCAGCAGCTCGAGAGGGGATGACTATGGCTACACCTTC
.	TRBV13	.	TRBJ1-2	CASSLSLASKPSGYTF	TGTGCCAGCAGCTTATCCCTTGCTTCAAAACCCTCTGGCTACACCTTC
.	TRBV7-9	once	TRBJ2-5	CASSSAPRRSGETQYF	TGTGCCAGCAGCTCCGCCCCTCGGCGGTCCGGAGAGACCCAGTACTTC
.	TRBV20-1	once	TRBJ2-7	CSASNYEQYF	TGCAGTGCTAGTAATTACGAGCAGTACTTC
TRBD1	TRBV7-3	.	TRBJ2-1	CASSLTVDRGLFF	TGTGCCAGCAGCTTAACGGTAGACAGGGGGCTATTCTTC
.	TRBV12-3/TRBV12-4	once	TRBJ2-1	CASSLVGDEQFF	TGTGCCAGCAGTTTGGTTGGGGATGAGCAGTTCTTC
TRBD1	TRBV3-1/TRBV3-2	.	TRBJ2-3	CASSQEDRGAGVFYTQYF	TGTGCCAGCAGCCAAGAAGACAGGGGCGCAGGCGTCTTCTATACGCAGTATTTT
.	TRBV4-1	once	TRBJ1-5	CASSQEVAGAQPQHF	TGCGCCAGCAGCCAAGAAGTTGCGGGGGCTCAGCCCCAGCATTTT
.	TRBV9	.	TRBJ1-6	CASSLDSSYNSPLHF	TGTGCCAGCAGCCTGGACAGTTCCTATAATTCACCCCTCCACTTT
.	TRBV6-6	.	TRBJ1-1	CASTPGRTEAFF	TGTGCTAGCACCCCAGGGAGGACTGAAGCTTTCTTT
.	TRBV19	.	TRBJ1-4	CASSIGWGTLNEKLFF	TGTGCCAGTAGTATAGGTTGGGGGACGTTGAATGAAAAACTGTTTTTT
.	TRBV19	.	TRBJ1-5	CASSISGRRYSNQPQHF	TGTGCCAGTAGTATATCGGGCAGGCGATATAGCAATCAGCCCCAGCATTTT
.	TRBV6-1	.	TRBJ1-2	CASSEAGRVPGGYTF	TGTGCCAGCAGTGAAGCGGGCAGAGTCCCGGGTGGCTACACCTTC
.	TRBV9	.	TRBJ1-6	CASSVGSFNSPLHF	TGTGCCAGCAGCGTAGGGTCTTTTAATTCACCCCTCCACTTT
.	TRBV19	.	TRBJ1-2	CAARGVRGYTF	TGTGCCGCGCGGGGGGTAAGGGGCTACACCTTC
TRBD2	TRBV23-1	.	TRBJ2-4	CASSQSPFGEGKNIQYF	TGCGCCAGCAGTCAATCCCCGTTTGGGGAGGGCAAAAACATTCAGTACTTC
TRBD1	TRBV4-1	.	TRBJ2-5	CASSQAAGGAETQYF	TGCGCCAGCAGCCAAGCCGCAGGGGGCGCGGAGACCCAGTACTTC
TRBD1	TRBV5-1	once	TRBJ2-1	CASSGIPGQGYNEQFF	TGCGCCAGCAGCGGGATACCGGGACAGGGTTACAATGAGCAGTTCTTC